These T cell receptor beta chains were read from a single sample in a study of blood T cell repertoires in COVID-19. Clones were sequenced by immunoSEQ multiplex PCR, and TCRdb holds only the in-frame ones, with some missing. The sample lists a few hundred thousand clones, 70% to 90% occurring once. Sequencing used peripheral blood. These receptor sequences come from a man aged 45-60 years with acute or convalescent COVID-19. CDR3s leave out the opening cysteine and the closing phenylalanine or tryptophan.

v_gene,j_gene,CDR3aa
TRBV7-9,TRBJ1-1,ASGREGWDTEAF
TRBV7-9,TRBJ2-2,ASSLDRFPTSSNTGELF
TRBV6-6,TRBJ1-5,ASTPFSFGSNQPQH
TRBV6-5,TRBJ2-7,ASTPTGKNSYEQY
TRBV18,TRBJ1-2,ASSPGGDYGYT
TRBV5-1,TRBJ1-4,ASSLNGPNEKLF
TRBV2,TRBJ1-3,ASRQGAGNTIY
TRBV6-5,TRBJ1-1,ASSYSIGQGIEAF
TRBV9,TRBJ2-6,ASSETGQSSGANVLT
TRBV12-5,TRBJ2-5,ASGLGRAQY
TRBV6-1,TRBJ1-5,ASSGFPGTGNQPQH
TRBV7-9,TRBJ1-2,ASSPRGGANYGYT
TRBV24-1,TRBJ1-5,ATSDPRTGNQPQH
TRBV6-6,TRBJ2-3,ASSPYRTSGGTDTQY
TRBV2,TRBJ2-7,ASRTLTEEAYEQY
TRBV20-1,TRBJ2-1,SARGGDEQF
TRBV7-2,TRBJ2-1,ARGGSSSYNEQF
TRBV25-1,TRBJ1-2,ASSDPRTNPGSYT
TRBV19,TRBJ1-3,ASSFATGGLH
TRBV7-9,TRBJ1-3,ASRYGGDSSGNTIY
TRBV7-9,TRBJ2-7,ASSLGLAGSYEQY
TRBV18,TRBJ1-6,ASSSDTNNSPLH
TRBV5-4,TRBJ2-7,ASSLGQDSRPVEQY
TRBV19,TRBJ2-2,ASRQGNTGELF
TRBV4-1,TRBJ2-7,ASSQPGQGSEQY
TRBV5-1,TRBJ1-4,ASSFSQGNEKLF
TRBV2,TRBJ1-5,ASSGQQGDQPQH
TRBV11-2,TRBJ1-3,ASSPGAASGNTIY
TRBV10-3,TRBJ1-2,AISETGGYGYT
TRBV27,TRBJ1-3,ASSSSRAVSGNTIY
TRBV30,TRBJ2-2,ASGAQINTGELF
TRBV30,TRBJ1-5,AWSARTGGYQPQH
TRBV11-2,TRBJ1-6,ASSSSSYNSPLH
TRBV2,TRBJ2-5,ASRGGMTGVETQY
TRBV18,TRBJ1-5,ASSTDRGDNQPQH
TRBV9,TRBJ1-5,ASSPGGVNNQPQH
TRBV19,TRBJ1-2,ASSIADRRYT
TRBV6-5,TRBJ2-7,ASSSGTSGGDEQY
TRBV7-2,TRBJ1-3,ASSFLQGASGNTIY
TRBV6-6,TRBJ2-5,ASSPRTGALGGGNTQQETQY
TRBV30,TRBJ1-6,AWASGTGGFYNSPLH
TRBV5-1,TRBJ1-1,ASRSGRAEAF
TRBV19,TRBJ1-1,ASRTRDLDMNTEAF
TRBV18,TRBJ1-2,ASSPTDYGYT
TRBV27,TRBJ2-3,ASSSGRGSSQY
TRBV30,TRBJ1-2,AWSGQGNYGYT
TRBV30,TRBJ1-2,AESTGVYGYT
TRBV19,TRBJ2-1,ASSEAALTYNEQF
TRBV7-2,TRBJ1-6,ASSRPPGTPLH
TRBV12-3/TRBV12-4,TRBJ1-6,ASTLLGSPLH
TRBV5-8,TRBJ1-1,ASSLWGGTEAF
TRBV7-8,TRBJ1-4,ASSWTVDEKLF
TRBV3-1/TRBV3-2,TRBJ2-5,ASSPDRVKETQY
TRBV12-3/TRBV12-4,TRBJ1-5,ASSSPTNQPQH
TRBV7-8,TRBJ1-5,ASSLEGRDSNQPQH
TRBV18,TRBJ1-5,ASSPDRGQPQH
TRBV10-3,TRBJ1-1,AIRATGSLLNTEAF
TRBV7-9,TRBJ2-2,ASPRGSYTGELF